The rows below give T cell receptor beta chains drawn from one sample of a study of response to subunit inactivated influenza vaccine. TCRdb recomputed calls from the RT-PCR reads with MiXCR, one row per CDR3 protein. The sample lists a few hundred thousand distinct CDR3 sequences, over 9.5% occurring once. The input for sequencing was PBMCs from blood, taken 45 days after vaccination. These receptors were taken from a man aged 50 to 59 who received an inactivated influenza vaccine. CDR3s leave out the opening cysteine and the closing phenylalanine or tryptophan. Fields, in order: clone size, V gene, J gene, CDR3 protein. Clone size is stated in some rows and not others, as once, few, many or a class when expanded.

>few|TRBV20-1|TRBJ2-1
SARDRDRVVNEQF
>-|TRBV12-3/TRBV12-4|TRBJ2-5
ASSLGSGGLGETQY
>few|TRBV29-1|TRBJ2-7
GVADSYEQY
>few|TRBV20-1|TRBJ1-1
SASAPPGRLAF
>-|TRBV9|TRBJ2-3
ASSDPGQLPTDTQY
>few|TRBV4-1|TRBJ1-4
ASNQGSHSEKLF
>few|TRBV10-3|TRBJ2-5
AISDGERETQY
>few|TRBV20-1|TRBJ2-1
SATQTSSPYNEQF
>-|TRBV11-3|TRBJ2-7
ASSSQVGEQY
>few|TRBV10-3|TRBJ1-5
AISGSEYSNQPQH
>-|TRBV30|TRBJ2-2
AWRGQGTGELF
>many|TRBV7-6|TRBJ2-2
ASSLAAGGTGELF
>many|TRBV5-6|TRBJ1-1
ASSTQGVNTEAF
>-|TRBV6-1|TRBJ2-7
ASNPRQGGAYEQY
>many|TRBV12-3/TRBV12-4|TRBJ2-3
ASSTSGAATDTQY
>-|TRBV5-1|TRBJ2-7
ASSPSGSPYEQY
>-|TRBV12-3/TRBV12-4|TRBJ2-1
ASSNSGRLNEQF
>few|TRBV10-3|TRBJ2-3
AISAAGTTSTDTQY
>many|TRBV5-1|TRBJ2-1
ASSPLASGTYNEQF
>-|TRBV4-2|TRBJ2-3
ASSQDPSGRAGTDTQY
>-|TRBV5-1|TRBJ2-7
ASSLAQVADEQY
>few|TRBV7-2|TRBJ2-7
ASSLGRTPNRGEQY
>many|TRBV6-5|TRBJ1-5
ASSYLRGSNQPQH
>few|TRBV12-3/TRBV12-4|TRBJ1-4
ASSRTGRFEKLF
>-|TRBV7-9|TRBJ1-6
ASSYQFGGSPLH
>-|TRBV20-1|TRBJ2-3
SATTGVGTDTQY
>few|TRBV9|TRBJ2-3
ASSAGGGGSTDTQY
>-|TRBV20-1|TRBJ2-1
SARRGQGALF